The TCR beta chain described here comes from a study of cytomegalovirus exposure and HLA in healthy donors. Overall study context: Findings of an earlier analysis included roughly 110 million unique TCR beta sequences from 180 million or so T cells.

Study findings and constraints: The authors listed approximately 160 TCR beta chains as cytomegalovirus-associated.

Primers: 60 Vbeta forward and 13 Jbeta reverse. In the original processing: Later, an analysis found about 80 million unique TCR beta chains, and around 12 million of these were shared. Generated by immunoSEQ multiplex PCR, the TCRdb table keeps only in-frame clones and is missing some. The V and J calls and clone size come from that table; D and trimming were worked out from the DNA. The sample has about 120,000 clones, 79% seen once. Details on this clone: Its target is not known.

The CDR3 spans 15 residues. Germline assignment: CDR1 MNHNS and CDR2 SASEGT. V lost 1 base to trimming and J lost 6 bases; unmatched junction nucleotides: 5. This chain joins TRBV6-1 and TRBJ1-5; 8 bases agree with TRBD1. The sample was PBMCs. The TCR originated in a man aged 30-40 years in good health and CMV-seropositive. The CDR3 DNA follows: TGTGCCAGCAGTGAAGTTGGGACAGGAGCTCAGCCCCAGCATTTT. Translation: CASSEVGTGAQPQHF.